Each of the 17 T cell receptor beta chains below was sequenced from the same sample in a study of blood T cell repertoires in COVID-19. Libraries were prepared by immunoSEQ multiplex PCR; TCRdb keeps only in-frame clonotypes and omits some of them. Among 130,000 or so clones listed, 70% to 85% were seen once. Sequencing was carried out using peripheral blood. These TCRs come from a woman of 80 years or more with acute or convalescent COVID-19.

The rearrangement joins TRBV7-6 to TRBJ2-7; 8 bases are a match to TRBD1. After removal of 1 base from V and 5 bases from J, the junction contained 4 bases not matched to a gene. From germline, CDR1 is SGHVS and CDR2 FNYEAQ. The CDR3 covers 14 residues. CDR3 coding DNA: TGTGCCAGCAGCTTAGGGGGACAGGACCACGAGCAGTACTTC. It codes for CASSLGGQDHEQYF.

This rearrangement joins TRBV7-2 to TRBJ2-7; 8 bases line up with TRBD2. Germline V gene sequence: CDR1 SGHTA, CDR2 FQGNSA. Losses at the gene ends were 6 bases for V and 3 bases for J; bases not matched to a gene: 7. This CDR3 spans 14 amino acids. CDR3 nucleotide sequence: TGTGCCAGCAGGGGCGGCCTAGCGGGCTACGAGCAGTACTTC. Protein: CASRGGLAGYEQYF.

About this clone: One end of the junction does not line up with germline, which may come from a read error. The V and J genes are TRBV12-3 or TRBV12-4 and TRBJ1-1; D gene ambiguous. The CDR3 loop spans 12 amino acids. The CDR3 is CASSLHNSEAFF. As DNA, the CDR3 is TGTGCCAGCAGCTTACATAACAGTGAAGCTTTCTTT.

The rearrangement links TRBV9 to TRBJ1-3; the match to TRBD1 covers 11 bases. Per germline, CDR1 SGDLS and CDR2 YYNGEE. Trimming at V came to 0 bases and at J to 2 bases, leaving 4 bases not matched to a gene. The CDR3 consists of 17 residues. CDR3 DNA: TGTGCCAGCAGCGTAGCCCAGGGACAGGGGGCTGGAAACACCATATATTTT. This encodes CASSVAQGQGAGNTIYF.

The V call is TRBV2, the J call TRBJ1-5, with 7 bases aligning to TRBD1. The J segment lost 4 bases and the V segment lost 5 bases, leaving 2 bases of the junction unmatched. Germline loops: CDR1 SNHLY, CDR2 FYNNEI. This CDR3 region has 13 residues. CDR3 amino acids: CASSSQGNQPQHF. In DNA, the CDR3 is TGTGCCAGCAGTTCACAGGGGAATCAGCCCCAGCATTTT.

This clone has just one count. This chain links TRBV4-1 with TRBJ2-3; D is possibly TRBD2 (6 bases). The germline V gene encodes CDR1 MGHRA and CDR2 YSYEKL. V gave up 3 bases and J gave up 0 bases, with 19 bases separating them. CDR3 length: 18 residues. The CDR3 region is CASSQGPLASSSTDTQYF. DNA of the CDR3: TGCGCCAGCAGCCAGGGCCCTCTAGCGTCCTCTAGCACAGATACGCAGTATTTT.

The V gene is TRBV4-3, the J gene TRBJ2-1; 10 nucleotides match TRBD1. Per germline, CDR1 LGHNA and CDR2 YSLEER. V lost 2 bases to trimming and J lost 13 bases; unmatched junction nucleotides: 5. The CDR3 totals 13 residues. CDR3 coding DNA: TGCGCCAGCAGCCAAACCGGGACAGGGGTACAGTTCTTC. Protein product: CASSQTGTGVQFF.

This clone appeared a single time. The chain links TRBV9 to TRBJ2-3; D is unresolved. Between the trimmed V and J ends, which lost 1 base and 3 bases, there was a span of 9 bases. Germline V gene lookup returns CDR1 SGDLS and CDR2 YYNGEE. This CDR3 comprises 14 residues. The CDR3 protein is CASSVTGSTDTQYF. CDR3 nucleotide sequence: TGTGCCAGCAGCGTAACCGGTTCTACAGATACGCAGTATTTT.

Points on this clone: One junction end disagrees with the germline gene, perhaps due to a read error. The DNA for the CDR3 is TGCGCCAGCACCTTGGTTGGACTAGCGGGTGCCCAGAGCGGGGAGCTGTTTTTT. Translated: CASTLVGLAGAQSGELFF. The rearrangement joins TRBV5-1 to TRBJ2-2, with 11 bases matching TRBD2. This CDR3 is built from 18 residues. Germline V lookup: CDR1 SGHRS, CDR2 YFSETQ. The whole variable domain, filled in from reference TRBV5-1 and TRBJ2-2, reads KAGVTQTPRYLIKTRGQQVTLSCSPISGHRSVSWYQQTPGQGLQFLFEYFSETQRNKGNFPGRFSGRQFSNSRSEMNVSTLELGDSALYLCASTLVGLAGAQSGELFFGEGSRLTVL.

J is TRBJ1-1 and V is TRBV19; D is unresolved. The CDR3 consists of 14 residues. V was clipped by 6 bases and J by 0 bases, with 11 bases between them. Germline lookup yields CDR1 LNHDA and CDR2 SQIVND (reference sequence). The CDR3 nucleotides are TGTGCCAGTAGCAAAAACCGGGTGAACACTGAAGCTTTCTTT. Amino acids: CASSKNRVNTEAFF.

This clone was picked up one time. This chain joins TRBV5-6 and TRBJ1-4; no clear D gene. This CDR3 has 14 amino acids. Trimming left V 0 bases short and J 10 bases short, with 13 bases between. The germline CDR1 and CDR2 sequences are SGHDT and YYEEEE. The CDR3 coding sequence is TGTGCCAGCAGCTTGGCCGGGGTGGGAGGAAAACTGTTTTTT. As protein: CASSLAGVGGKLFF. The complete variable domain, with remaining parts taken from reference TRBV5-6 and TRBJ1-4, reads DAGVTQSPTHLIKTRGQQVTLRCSPKSGHDTVSWYQQALGQGPQFIFQYYEEEERQRGNFPDRFSGHQFPNYSSELNVNALLLGDSALYLCASSLAGVGGKLFFGSGTQLSVL.

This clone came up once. As DNA, the CDR3 is TGTGCCAGCAGCCGCCGACACATTTCTGGAAACACCATATATTTT. Its protein is CASSRRHISGNTIYF. The chain joins TRBV6-2 or TRBV6-3 to TRBJ1-3, with D hard to call. The CDR3 is 15 residues long. V was cut by 6 bases and J by 1 base, with 13 bases left in between. The germline gives CDR1 MNHEY, CDR2 SVGEGT.

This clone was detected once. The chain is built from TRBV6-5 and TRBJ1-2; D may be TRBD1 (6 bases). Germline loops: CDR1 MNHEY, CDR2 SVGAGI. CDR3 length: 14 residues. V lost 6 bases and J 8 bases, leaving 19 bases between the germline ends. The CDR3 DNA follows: TGTGCCAGCAGGCCTTTCAGGGGTAGGGGAGGCTACACCTTC. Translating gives CASRPFRGRGGYTF.

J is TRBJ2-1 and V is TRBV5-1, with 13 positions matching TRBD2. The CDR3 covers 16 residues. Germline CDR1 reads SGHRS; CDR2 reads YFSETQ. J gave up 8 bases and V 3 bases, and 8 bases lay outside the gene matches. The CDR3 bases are TGCGCCAGCAGCTCGGGACTAGCGGGACGGACGGATGAGCAGTTCTTC. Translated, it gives CASSSGLAGRTDEQFF. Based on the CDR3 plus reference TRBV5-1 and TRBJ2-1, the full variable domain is KAGVTQTPRYLIKTRGQQVTLSCSPISGHRSVSWYQQTPGQGLQFLFEYFSETQRNKGNFPGRFSGRQFSNSRSEMNVSTLELGDSALYLCASSSGLAGRTDEQFFGPGTRLTVL.

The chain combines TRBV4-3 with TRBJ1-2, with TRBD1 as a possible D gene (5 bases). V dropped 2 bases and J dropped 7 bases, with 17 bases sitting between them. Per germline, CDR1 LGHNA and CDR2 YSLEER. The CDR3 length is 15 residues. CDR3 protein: CASSQSTGRVGGYTF. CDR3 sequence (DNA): TGCGCCAGCAGCCAATCCACGGGCAGGGTCGGTGGCTACACCTTC.

In DNA, the CDR3 is TGTGCCAGCAGCTCCCGGGTGGCGGACTTCCCTTCCGGGGAGCTGTTTTTT. Translating it yields CASSSRVADFPSGELFF. The J gene is TRBJ2-2, the V gene TRBV7-2, with a tentative D call TRBD2 (5 bases). The V gene lost 4 bases and the J gene lost 6 bases, with 21 bases spanning the gap. This CDR3 is built from 17 residues. From germline, CDR1 is SGHTA and CDR2 FQGNSA.

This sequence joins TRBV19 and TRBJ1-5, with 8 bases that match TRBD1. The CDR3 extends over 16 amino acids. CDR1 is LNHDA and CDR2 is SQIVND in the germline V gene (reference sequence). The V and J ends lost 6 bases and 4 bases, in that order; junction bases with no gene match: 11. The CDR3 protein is CASSSIDRGGNQPQHF. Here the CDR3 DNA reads TGTGCCAGTAGCTCAATAGACAGGGGTGGTAATCAGCCCCAGCATTTT.